The rows below give T cell receptor beta chains drawn from one sample of a study of relationships among human T cell subsets. MiXCR, run by TCRdb on the multiplex PCR reads, gives a single entry per CDR3 protein. Here the sample spans approximately 15,000 distinct CDR3 sequences, around two thirds being singletons. Sequenced sample: total T cells sorted from blood. Receptors originate from a middle-aged man in good health. CDR3s leave out the opening cysteine and the closing phenylalanine or tryptophan. Each record gives: V gene, CDR3 length, clone size, CDR3 protein. Expanded clones get a size class; other rows say once, few or many, or leave the size out.

TRBV25-1	10	once	ASSGGGSPLH
TRBV6-6	12	-	ASSYDGLPSIQY
TRBV28	16	-	ASSPLSFRRMLLYEQY
TRBV11-2	12	medium-sized	ASSLNGVTDTQY
TRBV12-3/TRBV12-4	9	-	ASTRGNEQF
TRBV5-1	13	-	ASSWLTGGDTEAF
TRBV20-1	9	-	SATSLETQY
TRBV28	12	-	ASSATGKGQPQH
TRBV2	10	-	ASSWTPYEQY
TRBV28	14	once	ASNYMTSGNTDTQY
TRBV12-3/TRBV12-4	9	-	ASGGVGEQF
TRBV28	14	-	ASSLLNTNTYNEQF
TRBV12-3/TRBV12-4	10	-	ASSPINNEQF
TRBV20-1	12	-	SAIHRDSPYEQY
TRBV14	14	few	ASSHGLAGGRNEQF
TRBV27	11	-	ASSLFSYNEQF
TRBV6-5	12	-	ASSLTGAAYEQY
TRBV2	11	-	ASDEGQGIEQY
TRBV27	15	-	ASSFRSGRESSYEQY
TRBV6-1	14	once	ASSTRDRDWQETQY
TRBV4-1	14	few	ASRQGAGGPRETQY
TRBV6-6	10	-	ASTPDLGEQF
TRBV2	13	-	ASIPTSGGRNEQF
TRBV28	12	once	ASSSGQTGYGYT
TRBV11-2	13	few	ASSLTRTTTDTQY
TRBV29-1	12	-	SVLIGGAVEKLF
TRBV12-3/TRBV12-4	12	-	ASMAGGPGHEQF
TRBV29-1	8	-	SVEENEQY
TRBV5-1	12	-	ASSSSGSSYEQY
TRBV18	13	-	ASSSGSPRYNEQF
TRBV6-4	13	-	ASSPGLAETDTQY
TRBV13	12	-	ASKTGGGPYEQY
TRBV3-1	11	-	ASSRTKGGEQY
TRBV12-3/TRBV12-4	13	-	ASSPSDRMNTEAF
TRBV6-5	13	-	ASSLSALGWGEQY
TRBV13	13	-	ASTQAGRGRTEAF
TRBV5-1	11	few	ASSLWGGTEAF
TRBV12-3/TRBV12-4	12	-	ASSRGVSGQPQH
TRBV20-1	12	-	SAKDWQDQETQY
TRBV11-1	12	once	ASSFPAGEETQY
TRBV2	12	once	ASSQGLVSHEQY
TRBV11-2	10	-	ASSHPGDTQY
TRBV20-1	14	-	SAPKTGVILPGTQY
TRBV30	11	few	AWSASVNEKLF
TRBV20-1	13	few	SARTGGRSNQPQH
TRBV20-1	9	-	SASRRDEQY
TRBV20-1	10	-	SARDYTTEAF
TRBV14	14	-	ASSQEKRRGYNEQF
TRBV20-1	12	few	SSRDSRLNTEAF
TRBV20-1	9	-	SARDSVKAF
TRBV28	16	-	ASSPTSTSGGAEETQY